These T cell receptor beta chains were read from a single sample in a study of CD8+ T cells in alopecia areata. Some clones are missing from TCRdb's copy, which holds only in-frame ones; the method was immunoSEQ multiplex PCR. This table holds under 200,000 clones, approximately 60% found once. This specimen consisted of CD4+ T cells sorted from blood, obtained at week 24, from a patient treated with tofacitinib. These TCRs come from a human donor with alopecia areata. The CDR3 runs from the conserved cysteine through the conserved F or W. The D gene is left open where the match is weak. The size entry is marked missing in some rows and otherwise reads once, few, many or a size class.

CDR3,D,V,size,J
CASSVGADQETQYF,-,TRBV9,few,TRBJ2-5
CASSLRGDYSNQPQHF,-,TRBV27,few,TRBJ1-5
CSVDTGTGGREQYF,TRBD1,TRBV29-1,-,TRBJ2-5
CASRAEGNQPQHF,-,TRBV5-1,-,TRBJ1-5
CASSTGNTIYF,-,TRBV25-1,-,TRBJ1-3
CASSDGGRSTGELFF,-,TRBV2,-,TRBJ2-2
CAWSKLQGGGPYGYTF,TRBD1,TRBV30,-,TRBJ1-2
CAISESGQGSYGYTF,TRBD1,TRBV10-3,-,TRBJ1-2
CAWSVRTGNQPQHF,-,TRBV30,-,TRBJ1-5
CSVTRDSDIQYF,-,TRBV29-1,few,TRBJ2-4
CASSYQGAPLHF,TRBD1,TRBV6-5,once,TRBJ1-6
CASRSDSRRAFF,-,TRBV6-5,-,TRBJ1-1
CAWSVPGWSGGREQFF,TRBD2,TRBV30,-,TRBJ2-1
CAISRGWEAIETQYF,-,TRBV10-3,-,TRBJ2-5
CAWTKAGGHQPQHF,-,TRBV30,-,TRBJ1-5